This T cell receptor beta chain came from a study of blood T cells in healthy people across ages. This clonotype was detected a few times. Its cognate antigen is unknown. Sample-barcoded 5' priming and a J-beta primer mix drove a second PCR of about 6 to 12 cycles. TCRdb used MiXCR to reprocess the 5' RACE reads, holding one entry per CDR3 protein. The sample contains 1,500,000 or so distinct CDR3 sequences, roughly 43% of which appear only once. General study findings and limits: Unsorted PBMCs ruled out conclusive naive versus antigen-experienced comparison. Significant beta diversity loss was already apparent by age around 36, declining roughly linearly.

V lost 1 base and J 3 bases, leaving 13 bases between the germline ends. The CDR3 has 16 residues. This clonotype originated in a woman aged 18-29 years in good health. The sample taken for sequencing was blood. The J gene is TRBJ1-5, the V gene TRBV12-3 or TRBV12-4; D is undetermined. CDR3 in DNA: TGTGCCAGCAGTTTAGTGCCAGCGACCGCCAATCAGCCCCAGCATTTT. Protein sequence: CASSLVPATANQPQHF.